A single sample gave rise to the 13 T cell receptor beta chains below, sequenced in a study of T-cell reconstitution after alpha-beta-depleted transplantation in children. The library targeted TCRbeta and was prepared with unique molecular identifiers. TCRdb analysed the PCR reads with MiXCR anew, one entry per CDR3 protein. The data show a few hundred thousand distinct CDR3 sequences, roughly 13% seen once. The specimen was PBMCs, mostly from graft donor cells, collected 360 days after TCRalphabeta/CD19-depleted stem cell transplant. Receptors originate from a male patient aged 10-17 years who had a stem cell transplant for acute myeloid leukemia, so the T cells may come from the graft donor.

The table lists this clonotype with a few counts. V gene TRBV3-1 combines with J gene TRBJ2-5; D may be TRBD1 or TRBD2 (5 bases each). V lost 2 bases to trimming and J lost 8 bases, with 21 bases between them. Germline-derived CDR1 and CDR2 are LGHDT and YNNKEL (reference sequence). The CDR3 totals 16 residues. CDR3 in amino acids: CASSQTTGTPRETQYF. Here the CDR3 DNA reads TGTGCCAGCAGCCAAACTACCGGGACCCCCCGTGAAACCCAGTACTTC.

This clonotype was found a few times. The chain links TRBV29-1 to TRBJ2-2, with D perhaps matching TRBD2 (5 bases). CDR3 length: 14 residues. The ends were cut back, 7 bases at V and 7 bases at J, with 19 bases in the middle. Germline CDR1 reads SQVTM; CDR2 reads ANQGSEA. The CDR3 here is CSGASATIHGELFF. The CDR3 DNA sequence: TGCAGCGGGGCTAGTGCGACTATCCACGGGGAGCTGTTTTTT.

This clonotype was seen more than once but under ten times. Here the CDR3 reads CAIGQGRETQYF. Here the CDR3 DNA reads TGTGCCATCGGGCAGGGAAGAGAGACCCAGTACTTC. The rearrangement joins TRBV10-3 to TRBJ2-5; a weak D match, TRBD1 (5 bases). The germline V and J ends were trimmed by 8 bases and 4 bases, with 11 bases remaining between them. The CDR3 loop spans 12 amino acids. Germline-derived CDR1 and CDR2 are ENHRY and SYGVKD.

This clonotype was counted ten times or more. The rearrangement uses TRBV20-1 and TRBJ2-1, with 10 bases lining up with TRBD2. This CDR3 spans 15 amino acids. The J segment lost 4 bases and the V segment lost 3 bases, leaving 6 bases of the junction unmatched. Germline V CDR1 and CDR2: DFQATT, SNEGSKA (reference sequence). This CDR3 reads CSARRTSGKYNEQFF. CDR3 DNA: TGCAGTGCTAGGCGTACTAGCGGGAAATACAATGAGCAGTTCTTC.

This clonotype was found a few times. CDR3 amino acids: CAIRGADTNTGELFF. CDR3 nucleotide sequence: TGTGCCATCAGGGGAGCGGATACGAACACCGGGGAGCTGTTTTTT. V usage is TRBV10-3 and J usage is TRBJ2-2; perhaps TRBD2 as D (5 bases). Trimming stripped 6 bases from V and 0 bases from J, with 11 bases between. Per germline, CDR1 ENHRY and CDR2 SYGVKD. The CDR3 contains 15 residues.

There are a few counts of this clonotype. The chain uses TRBV27 and TRBJ1-1; no clear D. Germline V gene lookup returns CDR1 MNHEY and CDR2 SMNVEV (reference sequence). V was cut by 3 bases and J by 1 base, with 9 bases left in between. The CDR3 spans 14 residues. This chain's CDR3 is CASSLAPANTEAFF. As DNA, the CDR3 is TGTGCCAGCAGTTTGGCACCGGCGAACACTGAAGCTTTCTTT.

This clonotype showed up many times. J is TRBJ2-1 and V is TRBV28, with 7 bases aligning to TRBD1. The J segment lost 10 bases and the V segment lost 6 bases, leaving 3 bases of the junction unmatched. The CDR3 sequence is 11 residues long. Germline lookup yields CDR1 MDHEN and CDR2 SYDVKM. The chain's CDR3 is CASSVGGEQFF. DNA for the CDR3: TGTGCCAGCAGCGTAGGGGGCGAGCAGTTCTTC.

This clonotype was detected many times. The V and J genes are TRBV28 and TRBJ2-7, with D unresolved. Trimming shortened V by 6 bases and J by 0 bases, and 6 bases separated the two germline ends. This CDR3 region has 12 residues. From germline, CDR1 is MDHEN and CDR2 SYDVKM. The CDR3: CASRGISYEQYF. The CDR3 region has the DNA TGTGCCAGCAGAGGGATCTCCTACGAGCAGTACTTC.

This clonotype was observed a handful of times. This chain uses TRBV28 with TRBJ2-7, with TRBD2 identical over 12 bases. This CDR3 comprises 13 residues. Germline trimming cut 6 bases from V and 6 bases from J; bases unmatched to any gene: 3. Germline V lookup: CDR1 MDHEN, CDR2 SYDVKM. Here the CDR3 DNA reads TGTGCCAGCAGGGGGACTAGCGGGCCCGAGCAGTACTTC. Its translation: CASRGTSGPEQYF.

This clonotype was counted between two and nine times. The genes are TRBV5-1 and TRBJ2-2; TRBD2 might be the D (5 bases). V was shortened by 1 base and J by 5 bases, with 12 bases between the two germline ends. The germline CDR1 and CDR2 sequences are SGHRS and YFSETQ. This CDR3 is built from 15 residues. CDR3: CASSLRRHGTGELFF. CDR3 DNA: TGCGCCAGCAGCTTGCGGAGGCATGGGACCGGGGAGCTGTTTTTT.

In this sample, this clonotype turned up a few times. The chain has TRBV5-1 and TRBJ2-7; 9 bases map to TRBD1. CDR1 is SGHRS, CDR2 YFSETQ, per germline. This CDR3 has 14 residues. J lost 3 bases, V lost 6 bases, and 7 bases had no gene match. As DNA, the CDR3 is TGCGCCAGCACCTTCCAGGGACAGGGCTACGAGCAGTACTTC. It yields the protein CASTFQGQGYEQYF.

The chain uses TRBV5-4 and TRBJ2-2; TRBD2 is a possible D gene (6 bases). Between the trimmed V and J ends, which lost 3 bases and 1 base, there was a span of 16 bases. The CDR3 runs 17 residues. CDR1 and CDR2 from the germline V gene are SGHNT and YYREEE (reference sequence). Here the CDR3 DNA reads TGTGCCAGCAGCTCCGCTAACGGAGGGAGGAACACCGGGGAGCTGTTTTTT. Protein product: CASSSANGGRNTGELFF.

A few counts support this clonotype. This chain links TRBV15 with TRBJ2-6; TRBD1 matches at 9 bases. The germline CDR1 and CDR2 sequences are LNHNV and YYDKDF (reference sequence). V lost 0 bases, J lost 2 bases, and 11 bases stayed unmatched. The CDR3 is 20 residues long. CDR3 sequence reads: CATSRDAWDREETGANVLTF. In DNA form, the CDR3 reads TGTGCCACCAGCAGAGATGCATGGGACAGGGAAGAAACTGGGGCCAACGTCCTGACTTTC. The entire variable domain, with the rest obtained from reference TRBV15 and TRBJ2-6, is as follows: DAMVIQNPRYQVTQFGKPVTLSCSQTLNHNVMYWYQQKSSQAPKLLFHYYDKDFNNEADTPDNFQSRRPNTSFCFLDIRSPGLGDTAMYLCATSRDAWDREETGANVLTFGAGSRLTVL.